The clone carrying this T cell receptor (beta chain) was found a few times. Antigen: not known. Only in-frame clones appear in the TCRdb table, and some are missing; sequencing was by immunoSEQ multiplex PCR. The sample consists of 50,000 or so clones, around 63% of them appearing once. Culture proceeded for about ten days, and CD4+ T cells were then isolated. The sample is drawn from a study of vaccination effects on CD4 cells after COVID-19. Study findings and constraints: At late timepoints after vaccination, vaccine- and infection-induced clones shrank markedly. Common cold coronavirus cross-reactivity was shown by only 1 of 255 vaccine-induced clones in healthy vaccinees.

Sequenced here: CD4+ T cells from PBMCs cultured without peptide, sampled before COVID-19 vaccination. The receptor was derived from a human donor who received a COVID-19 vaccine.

DNA of the CDR3: TGTGCCACCAGCAGAGAAACAGGGGGCGGTCAGCCCCAGCATTTT. This sequence encodes CATSRETGGGQPQHF. The rearrangement uses TRBV15 and TRBJ1-5; TRBD1 matches 9 bases. The CDR3 contains 15 residues. With 0 bases clipped from V and 6 bases from J, the junction kept 3 bases outside the gene matches. The germline V gene encodes CDR1 LNHNV and CDR2 YYDKDF (reference sequence).